This T cell receptor beta chain derives from a study of blood T cell repertoires in COVID-19. Study-wide background: Acute-phase and convalescent COVID-19 samples originated in the United States, Italy and Spain.

Germline V lookup: CDR1 GTSNPN, CDR2 SVGIG (reference sequence). J gave up 7 bases and V 5 bases, and 8 bases lay outside the gene matches. The CDR3 runs 14 residues. How the authors handled the data: For nucleated cells, counts were estimated from reference gene primer amplification. TCRdb keeps only in-frame clones here, not all; method: immunoSEQ multiplex PCR. Clone size and the V and J calls come from that table; the DNA yielded D and trimming. The repertoire consists of fewer than 55,000 clones, with approximately 85% occurring once and the leading ten covering roughly 3%. This clone was found a few times.

Sequencing was carried out using peripheral blood. The sequence was obtained from a man in his fifties or sixties with active COVID-19. V gene TRBV30 combines with J gene TRBJ1-6; 7 bases align to TRBD1. The DNA of the CDR3 is TGTGCCTGGTCAGGGGGGTTCTACAATTCACCCCTCCACTTT. Translating it yields CAWSGGFYNSPLHF. Full variable domain (remainder filled in from reference TRBV30 and TRBJ1-6): SQTIHQWPATLVQPVGSPLSLECTVEGTSNPNLYWYRQAAGRGLQLLFYSVGIGQISSEVPQNLSASRPQDRQFILSSKKLLLSDSGFYLCAWSGGFYNSPLHFGNGTRLTVT.